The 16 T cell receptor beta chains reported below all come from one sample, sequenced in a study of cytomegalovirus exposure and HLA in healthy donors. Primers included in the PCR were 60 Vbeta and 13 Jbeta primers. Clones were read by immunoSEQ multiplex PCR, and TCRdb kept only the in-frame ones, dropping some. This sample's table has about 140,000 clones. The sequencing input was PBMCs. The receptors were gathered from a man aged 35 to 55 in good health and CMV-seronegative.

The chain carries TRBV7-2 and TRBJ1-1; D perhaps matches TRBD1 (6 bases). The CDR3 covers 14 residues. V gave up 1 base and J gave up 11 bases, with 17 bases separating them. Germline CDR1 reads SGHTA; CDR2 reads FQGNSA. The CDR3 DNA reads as TGTGCCAGCAGCTTAGGGGCCCCCTCAGGGGCGGCTTTCTTT. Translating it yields CASSLGAPSGAAFF. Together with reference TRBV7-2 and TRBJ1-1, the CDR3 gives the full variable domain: GAGVSQSPSNKVTEKGKDVELRCDPISGHTALYWYRQSLGQGLEFLIYFQGNSAPDKSGLPSDRFSAERTGGSVSTLTIQRTQQEDSAVYLCASSLGAPSGAAFFGQGTRLTVV.

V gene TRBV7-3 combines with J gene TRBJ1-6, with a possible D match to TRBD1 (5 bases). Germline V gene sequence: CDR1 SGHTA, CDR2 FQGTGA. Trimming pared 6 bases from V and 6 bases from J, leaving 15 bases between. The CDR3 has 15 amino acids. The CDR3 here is CASSPKAGVNSPLHF. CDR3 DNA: TGTGCCAGCAGTCCCAAAGCGGGGGTTAATTCACCCCTCCACTTT.

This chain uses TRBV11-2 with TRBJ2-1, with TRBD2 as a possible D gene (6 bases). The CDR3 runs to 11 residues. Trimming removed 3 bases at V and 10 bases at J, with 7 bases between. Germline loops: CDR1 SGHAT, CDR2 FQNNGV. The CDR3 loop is CASSLEGEQFF. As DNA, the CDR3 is TGTGCCAGCAGCTTGGAGGGGGAGCAGTTCTTC.

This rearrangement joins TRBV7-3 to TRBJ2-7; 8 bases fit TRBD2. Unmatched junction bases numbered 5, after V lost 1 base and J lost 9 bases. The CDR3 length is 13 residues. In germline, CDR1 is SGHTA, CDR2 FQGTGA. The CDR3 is CASSLNGAGGQYF. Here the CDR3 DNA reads TGTGCCAGCAGCTTAAATGGGGCGGGAGGGCAGTACTTC.

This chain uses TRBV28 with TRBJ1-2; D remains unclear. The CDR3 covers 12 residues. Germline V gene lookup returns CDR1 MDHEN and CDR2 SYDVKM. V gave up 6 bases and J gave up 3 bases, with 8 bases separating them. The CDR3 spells CASSPLDYGYTF. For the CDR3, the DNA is TGTGCCAGCAGCCCCCTCGACTATGGCTACACCTTC.

CDR3 bases: TGCGCCAGCAGCATGGGACAGGGTGAGTCCTACGAGCAGTACTTC. It translates to CASSMGQGESYEQYF. The chain is built from TRBV4-3 and TRBJ2-5, with 9 bases aligning to TRBD1. The end of the DNA fits TRBJ2-7 better, so the J call may be wrong. CDR3 length equals 15 residues. In germline, CDR1 is LGHNA, CDR2 YSLEER.

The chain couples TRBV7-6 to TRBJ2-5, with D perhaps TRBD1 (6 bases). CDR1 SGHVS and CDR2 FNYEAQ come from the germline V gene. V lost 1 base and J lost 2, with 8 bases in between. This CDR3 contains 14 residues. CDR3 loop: CASSLGTVQETQYF. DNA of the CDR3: TGTGCCAGCAGCTTAGGGACAGTACAAGAGACCCAGTACTTC.

The CDR3 DNA follows: TGTGCCAGCAGCAATGGTTTAGCGGGGGGGCAGAGCGAGCAGTACTTC. It is translated as CASSNGLAGGQSEQYF. The chain joins TRBV11-2 to TRBJ2-7, with TRBD2 identical over 11 bases. Germline loops: CDR1 SGHAT, CDR2 FQNNGV. V dropped 5 bases and J dropped 6; count of bases not matched to a gene: 12. The CDR3 totals 16 residues.

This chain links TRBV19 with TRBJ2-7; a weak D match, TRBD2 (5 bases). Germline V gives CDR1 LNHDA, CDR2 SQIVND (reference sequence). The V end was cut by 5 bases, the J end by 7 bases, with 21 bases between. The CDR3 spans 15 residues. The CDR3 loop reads CASSVAGPVREEQYF. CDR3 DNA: TGTGCCAGTAGTGTCGCTGGGCCGGTTCGGGAAGAGCAGTACTTC.

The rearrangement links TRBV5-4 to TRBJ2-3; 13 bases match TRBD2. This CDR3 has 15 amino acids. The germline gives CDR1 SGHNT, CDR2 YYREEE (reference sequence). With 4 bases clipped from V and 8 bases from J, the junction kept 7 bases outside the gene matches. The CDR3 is CASSRTSGGTGTQYF. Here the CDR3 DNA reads TGTGCCAGCAGCCGGACTAGCGGGGGAACGGGTACGCAGTATTTT.

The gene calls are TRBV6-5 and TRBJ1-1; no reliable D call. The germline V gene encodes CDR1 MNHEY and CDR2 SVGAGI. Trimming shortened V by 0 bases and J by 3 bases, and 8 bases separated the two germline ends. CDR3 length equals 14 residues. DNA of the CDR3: TGTGCCAGCAGTTACTCACATGAATACACTGAAGCTTTCTTT. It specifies CASSYSHEYTEAFF.

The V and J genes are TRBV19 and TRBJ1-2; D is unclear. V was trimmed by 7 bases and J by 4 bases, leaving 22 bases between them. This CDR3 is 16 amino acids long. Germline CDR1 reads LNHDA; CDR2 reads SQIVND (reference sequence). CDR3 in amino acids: CASTTNRLLGFYGYTF. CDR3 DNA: TGTGCCAGTACCACAAACCGGCTCCTCGGGTTCTATGGCTACACCTTC.

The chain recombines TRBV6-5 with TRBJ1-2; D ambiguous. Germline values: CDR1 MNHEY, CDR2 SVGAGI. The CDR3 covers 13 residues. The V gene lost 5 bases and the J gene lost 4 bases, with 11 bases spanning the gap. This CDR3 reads CASSIREGYGYTF. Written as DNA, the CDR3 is TGTGCCAGCAGTATACGGGAGGGCTATGGCTACACCTTC.

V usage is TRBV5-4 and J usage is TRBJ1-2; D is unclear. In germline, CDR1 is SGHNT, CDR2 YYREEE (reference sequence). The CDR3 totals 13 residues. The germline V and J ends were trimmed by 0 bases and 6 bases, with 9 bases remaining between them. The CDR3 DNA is TGTGCCAGCAGCTTGGGGCAGGTGAATGGCTACACCTTC. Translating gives CASSLGQVNGYTF.

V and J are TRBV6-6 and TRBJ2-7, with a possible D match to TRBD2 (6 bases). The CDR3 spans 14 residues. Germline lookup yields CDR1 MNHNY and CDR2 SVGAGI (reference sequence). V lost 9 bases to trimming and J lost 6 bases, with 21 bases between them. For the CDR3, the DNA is TGTGCCAGTACGGCTACGGAGGGACCAGGCGAGCAGTACTTC. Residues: CASTATEGPGEQYF.

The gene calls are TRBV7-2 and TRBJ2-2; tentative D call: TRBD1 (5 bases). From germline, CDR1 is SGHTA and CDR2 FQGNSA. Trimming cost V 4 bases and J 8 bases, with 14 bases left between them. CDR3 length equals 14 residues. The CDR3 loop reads CASSSDSGRGELFF. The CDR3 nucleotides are TGTGCCAGCAGCTCTGACAGTGGTCGAGGGGAGCTGTTTTTT.